This TCR beta chain stems from a study of blood T cell repertoires in COVID-19. This clone was seen a single time. CDR1 LGHDT and CDR2 YNNKEL come from the germline V gene (reference sequence). The CDR3 totals 17 residues. Unmatched junction bases numbered 6, after V lost 0 bases and J lost 2 bases. Clones were sequenced by immunoSEQ multiplex PCR, and TCRdb holds only the in-frame ones, with some missing. The sample comprises around 110,000 clones, 65% to 80% of which are singletons, and approximately 4.5% rests with the top ten. The chain links TRBV3-1 (or the pseudogene TRBV3-2) to TRBJ2-3; the match to TRBD2 covers 9 bases. This receptor was taken from a man aged 65 to 79 with acute or convalescent COVID-19. The source material was peripheral blood. The CDR3 loop is CASSQDRASGVTDTQYF. In DNA form, the CDR3 reads TGTGCCAGCAGCCAAGATAGGGCTAGCGGGGTCACAGATACGCAGTATTTT.